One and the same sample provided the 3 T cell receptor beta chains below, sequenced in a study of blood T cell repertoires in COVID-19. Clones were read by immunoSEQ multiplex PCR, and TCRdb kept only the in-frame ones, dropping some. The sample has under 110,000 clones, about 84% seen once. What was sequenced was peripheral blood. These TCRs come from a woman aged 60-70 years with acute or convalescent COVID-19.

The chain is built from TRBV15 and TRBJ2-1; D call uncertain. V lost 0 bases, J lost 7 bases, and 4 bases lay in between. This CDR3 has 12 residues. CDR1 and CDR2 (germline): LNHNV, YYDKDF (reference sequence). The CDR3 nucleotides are TGTGCCACCAGCAGAGACTTAAATGAGCAGTTCTTC. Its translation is CATSRDLNEQFF.

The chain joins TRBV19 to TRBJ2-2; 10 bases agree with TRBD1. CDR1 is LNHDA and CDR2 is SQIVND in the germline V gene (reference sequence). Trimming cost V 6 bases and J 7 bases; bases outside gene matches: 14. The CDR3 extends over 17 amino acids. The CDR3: CASRWGQGTPRGGELFF. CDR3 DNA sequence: TGTGCCAGTAGATGGGGACAGGGGACACCCCGGGGCGGGGAGCTGTTTTTT. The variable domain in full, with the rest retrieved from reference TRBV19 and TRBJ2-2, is DGGITQSPKYLFRKEGQNVTLSCEQNLNHDAMYWYRQDPGQGLRLIYYSQIVNDFQKGDIAEGYSVSREKKESFPLTVTSAQKNPTAFYLCASRWGQGTPRGGELFFGEGSRLTVL.

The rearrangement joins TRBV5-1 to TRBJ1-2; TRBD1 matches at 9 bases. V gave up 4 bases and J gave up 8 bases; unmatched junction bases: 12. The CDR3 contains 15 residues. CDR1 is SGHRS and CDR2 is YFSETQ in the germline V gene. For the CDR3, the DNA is TGCGCCAGCAGCACCGCACCACAGGGGGCGCAGGGCTACACCTTC. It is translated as CASSTAPQGAQGYTF.